The 23 T cell receptor beta chains listed next were all sequenced from one sample in a study of T cell repertoires in cytomegalovirus infection. Each CDR3 protein is one row after TCRdb ran MiXCR on the reads. Of around 270,000 distinct CDR3 sequences in the sample, roughly 10% were seen once. Sequencing was done on a sample of PBMCs. These receptors were taken from a human donor in good health (CMV status not recorded). Some clones in this sample may be carry-over from other donors' samples.

This sequence joins TRBV6-8 and TRBJ1-2; D perhaps matches TRBD1 (6 bases). The CDR3 is 15 residues long. Germline loops: CDR1 MNHGY, CDR2 SAAAGT. V lost 5 bases and J lost 4, with 17 bases in between. For the CDR3, the DNA is TGTGCCAGCAGTCCACAGGGAAGAGAGTCCTATGGCTACACCTTC. Translating it yields CASSPQGRESYGYTF.

This chain joins TRBV20-1 and TRBJ2-7; 7 bases match TRBD2. The CDR3 spans 13 residues. With V trimmed by 6 bases and J by 6 bases, 11 bases remained unmatched. The germline V gene has CDR1 DFQATT and CDR2 SNEGSKA (reference sequence). CDR3 sequence: CSAWGGVEGEQYF. In nucleotides, the CDR3 is TGCAGTGCCTGGGGAGGGGTCGAGGGCGAGCAGTACTTC.

This clonotype was counted many times. This CDR3 is CASSSGTGVWNEQFF. The CDR3, as DNA: TGTGCCAGCAGCTCCGGGACAGGGGTTTGGAATGAGCAGTTCTTC. The chain employs TRBV11-2 and TRBJ2-1; 10 bases agree with TRBD1. CDR1 is SGHAT and CDR2 is FQNNGV in the germline V gene. Trimming at V came to 4 bases and at J to 7 bases, leaving 7 bases not matched to a gene. CDR3 length: 15 amino acids.

This clonotype was found many times. The V gene is TRBV7-2, the J gene TRBJ2-5; D remains unclear. Germline loops: CDR1 SGHTA, CDR2 FQGNSA. Deletions cut 5 bases from V and 0 bases from J, with 13 bases between. The CDR3 spans 15 residues. CDR3 nucleotide sequence: TGTGCCAGCAGCACCCATCCAGAGTACCAAGAGACCCAGTACTTC. Amino acids: CASSTHPEYQETQYF.

This clonotype showed up many times. The chain combines TRBV7-3 with TRBJ2-3; TRBD2 matches 10 bases. Germline trimming cut 0 bases from V and 2 bases from J; bases unmatched to any gene: 5. This CDR3 is built from 17 residues. CDR1 and CDR2 from the germline V gene are SGHTA and FQGTGA. The CDR3 here is CASSLTGLAGATDTQYF. The CDR3 DNA is TGTGCCAGCAGCTTAACCGGGCTAGCGGGGGCCACAGATACGCAGTATTTT.

This clonotype was recorded at least ten times. The chain is built from TRBV11-2 and TRBJ2-3, with 10 bases identical to TRBD2. From germline, CDR1 is SGHAT and CDR2 FQNNGV. The V gene end was trimmed by 4 bases and the J gene end by 4 bases; junction bases not matched to a gene: 5. This CDR3 is 15 amino acids long. The CDR3 protein is CASSYTSGIADTQYF. DNA of the CDR3: TGTGCCAGCAGCTACACTAGCGGGATAGCAGATACGCAGTATTTT. The full variable domain, completed using reference TRBV11-2 and TRBJ2-3, is EAGVAQSPRYKIIEKRQSVAFWCNPISGHATLYWYQQILGQGPKLLIQFQNNGVVDDSQLPKDRFSAERLKGVDSTLKIQPAKLEDSAVYLCASSYTSGIADTQYFGPGTRLTVL.

This clonotype turned up a few times. This rearrangement joins TRBV4-3 to TRBJ2-5, with a possible D match to TRBD2 (7 bases). The CDR3 runs 13 residues. Germline V gives CDR1 LGHNA, CDR2 YSLEER. V lost 0 bases, J lost 7 bases, and 9 bases lay in between. DNA of the CDR3: TGCGCCAGCAGCCAAGATAGGGGGGGGACCCAGTACTTC. Translating gives CASSQDRGGTQYF.

There are many counts of this clonotype. V is TRBV7-8 and J is TRBJ2-7; D may correspond to TRBD1 or TRBD2 (6 bases each). Per germline, CDR1 SGHVS and CDR2 FQNEAQ. V was cut by 5 bases and J by 5 bases, with 19 bases left in between. The CDR3 sequence is 15 residues long. As DNA, the CDR3 is TGTGCCAGCAGCCACGAAAGGGGGGTAACCCACGAGCAGTACTTC. It encodes CASSHERGVTHEQYF.

This clonotype was picked up many times. The chain carries TRBV7-2 and TRBJ1-4; the D is unclear. V lost 4 bases and J lost 8, with 5 bases in between. Germline assignment: CDR1 SGHTA and CDR2 FQGNSA. The CDR3 covers 11 residues. The CDR3 spells CASSWKEKLFF. In nucleotides, the CDR3 is TGTGCCAGCAGCTGGAAGGAAAAACTGTTTTTT.

The sample holds many counts of this clonotype. The chain carries TRBV7-2 and TRBJ1-2; D is uncertain. This CDR3 is built from 15 residues. The germline V and J ends were trimmed by 3 bases and 1 base, with 12 bases remaining between them. The germline gives CDR1 SGHTA, CDR2 FQGNSA. The CDR3 DNA follows: TGTGCCAGCAGCTTTGGGCAGGACCTTAACTATGGCTACACCTTC. Encoded protein: CASSFGQDLNYGYTF.

This clonotype was found many times. The DNA of the CDR3 is TGTGCCAGCAGCCTGTACAGGGACTACACCTTC. Encoded protein: CASSLYRDYTF. The chain recombines TRBV5-6 with TRBJ1-2; tentatively, D is TRBD1 (6 bases). This CDR3 is 11 amino acids long. Germline-derived CDR1 and CDR2 are SGHDT and YYEEEE. Deletions cut 4 bases from V and 10 bases from J, with 11 bases between.

This clonotype was found many times. The V gene is TRBV6-2 or TRBV6-3, the J gene TRBJ1-6, with D maybe TRBD1 (5 bases). V dropped 7 bases and J dropped 7 bases, with 14 bases sitting between them. This CDR3 is built from 14 residues. Germline V gene lookup returns CDR1 MNHEY and CDR2 SVGEGT. The CDR3 DNA reads TGTGCCAGCACCCCGGGACGGTCCAATTCACCCCTCCACTTT. Amino acids: CASTPGRSNSPLHF.

In DNA, the CDR3 is TGTGCCAGAAAAAAGGGGACAGATAATCAGCCCCAGCATTTT. Translation gives CARKKGTDNQPQHF. The chain has TRBV6-1 and TRBJ1-5; 7 nucleotides match TRBD1. CDR3 length equals 14 residues. V lost 9 bases to trimming and J lost 4 bases; unmatched junction nucleotides: 9. Germline V gene data show CDR1 as MNHNS and CDR2 as SASEGT.

Many counts were recorded for this clonotype. V and J are TRBV19 and TRBJ2-5; no firm D call. Between the trimmed V and J ends, which lost 4 bases and 5 bases, there was a span of 14 bases. The CDR3 is 14 amino acids. Germline values: CDR1 LNHDA, CDR2 SQIVND (reference sequence). This chain's CDR3 is CASSTSLVGETQYF. CDR3 nucleotide sequence: TGTGCCAGTAGTACCTCCCTAGTCGGGGAGACCCAGTACTTC.

This clonotype has a handful of counts. The chain has TRBV12-3 or TRBV12-4 and TRBJ1-1; D might be TRBD1 (5 bases). This CDR3 is built from 13 residues. Deletions cut 1 base from V and 10 bases from J, with 13 bases between. The CDR3, as DNA: TGTGCCAGCAGTTTAGGGGCAGGGAATAGAGCTTTCTTT. Translating it yields CASSLGAGNRAFF.

The rearrangement links TRBV28 to TRBJ1-5; D may be TRBD1 (5 bases). Germline CDR1 reads MDHEN; CDR2 reads SYDVKM. The length of the CDR3 is 14 residues. The CDR3 DNA reads TGTGTCGTTGCAGGGCCGAATAGCAATCAGCCCCAGCATTTT. Amino acid sequence: CVVAGPNSNQPQHF.

Turning to this clonotype: Being one base from a much bigger clone, this may be a read error. CDR3 coding DNA: TGTGCCATCAGTGCTGGGGGGGCGGATACGCAGTATTTT. Its translation: CAISAGGADTQYF. The J gene is TRBJ2-3, the V gene TRBV10-3; tentative D call: TRBD2 (7 bases). This CDR3 is 13 amino acids long. Germline V gene lookup returns CDR1 ENHRY and CDR2 SYGVKD. Between the trimmed V and J ends, which lost 4 bases and 6 bases, there was a span of 11 bases.

At least ten counts were recorded for this clonotype. The rearrangement uses TRBV20-1 and TRBJ1-1; 12 bases align to TRBD1. Germline trimming cut 5 bases from V and 4 bases from J; bases unmatched to any gene: 5. Germline loops: CDR1 DFQATT, CDR2 SNEGSKA (reference sequence). The length of the CDR3 is 14 residues. The CDR3 sequence: CSAGGGQGATEAFF. The DNA for the CDR3 is TGCAGTGCTGGGGGGGGACAGGGGGCCACTGAAGCTTTCTTT.

This clonotype was detected only a few times. The gene calls are TRBV27 and TRBJ1-4; D is perhaps TRBD1 (6 bases). The V gene lost 6 bases and the J gene lost 7 bases, with 15 bases spanning the gap. CDR1 MNHEY and CDR2 SMNVEV come from the germline V gene (reference sequence). This CDR3 is built from 14 residues. The CDR3 nucleotides read TGTGCCAGCAGGAACAGGGTTCTCGGTGAAAAACTGTTTTTT. Translated, it gives CASRNRVLGEKLFF.

This clonotype was seen many times. The chain is built from TRBV7-2 and TRBJ1-6; D uncertain. Trimming removed 3 bases at V and 8 bases at J, with 11 bases between. The germline CDR1 and CDR2 sequences are SGHTA and FQGNSA. CDR3 size: 14 residues. The CDR3 region is CASSFKGRDSPLHF. The CDR3 DNA follows: TGTGCCAGCAGCTTTAAGGGTCGGGATTCACCCCTCCACTTT.

This chain links TRBV12-3 or TRBV12-4 with TRBJ2-5, with 9 bases that match TRBD1. The CDR3 sequence is 15 residues long. With 5 bases clipped from V and 5 bases from J, the junction kept 9 bases outside the gene matches. The CDR3 DNA sequence: TGTGCCAGCAGTCCGGGACAGGGAGATCTGGAGACCCAGTACTTC. This sequence encodes CASSPGQGDLETQYF.

This clonotype occurred many times. The chain employs TRBV7-2 and TRBJ2-1; 10 bases are a match to TRBD1. Per germline, CDR1 SGHTA and CDR2 FQGNSA. This CDR3 comprises 15 residues. V trimming: 4 bases; J trimming: 7 bases; junction bases outside the gene matches: 7. The CDR3 DNA reads as TGTGCCAGCAGCTCAGAGGGACAGGGGATTAATGAGCAGTTCTTC. As protein: CASSSEGQGINEQFF.

The chain couples TRBV10-3 to TRBJ2-7; D possibly matches TRBD1 or TRBD2 (5 bases each). The length of the CDR3 is 14 residues. Trimming shortened V by 0 bases and J by 3 bases, and 9 bases separated the two germline ends. In germline, CDR1 is ENHRY, CDR2 SYGVKD. CDR3 sequence (DNA): TGTGCCATCAGTGAGTCAGGGGACCACTACGAGCAGTACTTC. Translation gives CAISESGDHYEQYF.